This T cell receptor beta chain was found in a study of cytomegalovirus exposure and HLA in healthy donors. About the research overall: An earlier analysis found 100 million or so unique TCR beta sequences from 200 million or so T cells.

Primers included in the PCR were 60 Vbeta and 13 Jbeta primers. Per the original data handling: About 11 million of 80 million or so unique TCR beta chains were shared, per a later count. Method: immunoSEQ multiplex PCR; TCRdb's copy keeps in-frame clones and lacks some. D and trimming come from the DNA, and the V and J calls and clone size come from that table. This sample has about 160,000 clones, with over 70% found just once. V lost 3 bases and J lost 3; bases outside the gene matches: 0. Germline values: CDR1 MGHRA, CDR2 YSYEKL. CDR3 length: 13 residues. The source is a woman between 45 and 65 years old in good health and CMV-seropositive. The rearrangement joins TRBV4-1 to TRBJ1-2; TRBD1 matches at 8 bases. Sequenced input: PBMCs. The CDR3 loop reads CASSQTGDYGYTF. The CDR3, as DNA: TGCGCCAGCAGCCAGACAGGGGACTATGGCTACACCTTC.